Listed below are T cell receptor beta chains from one sample, sequenced in a study of blood T cell repertoires in COVID-19. Here immunoSEQ multiplex PCR was the method, and the copy in TCRdb shows in-frame clones only, minus some. The sample records 90,000 to 100,000 clones, roughly 72% being singletons. Sequenced input: peripheral blood. The receptors stem from a woman aged 55 to 70 in a cohort sampled during active or convalescent COVID-19. Both conserved end residues are part of each CDR3. Fields, in order: V gene, J gene, clone size, D gene, CDR3 protein, CDR3 DNA. A D gene is named only where the DNA matches it firmly. Not every row has a clone size; where given, it reads once, few, many or a size class.

TRBV24-1	TRBJ2-1	.	TRBD2	CATSDISSGGPSSYNEQFF	TGTGCCACCAGTGACATATCTAGCGGGGGGCCAAGCTCCTACAATGAGCAGTTCTTC
TRBV12-5	TRBJ1-3	.	.	CASGQVRSGNTIYF	TGTGCTAGTGGTCAGGTCCGCTCTGGAAACACCATATATTTT
TRBV28	TRBJ1-5	.	.	CASSLWTLGNQPQHF	TGTGCCAGCAGTTTATGGACATTGGGCAATCAGCCCCAGCATTTT
TRBV4-3	TRBJ1-3	.	TRBD1	CASSQGGGTAGNTIYF	TGCGCCAGCAGCCAAGGAGGGGGGACAGCTGGAAACACCATATATTTT
TRBV3-1/TRBV3-2	TRBJ1-3	.	.	CASSPSWGPIYF	TGTGCCAGCAGCCCTAGTTGGGGCCCCATATATTTT
TRBV5-5	TRBJ1-4	.	.	CASSLVTVNEKLFF	TGTGCCAGCAGCTTGGTTACAGTTAATGAAAAACTGTTTTTT
TRBV5-1	TRBJ2-3	few	TRBD2	CASSLVPGTSGYTDTQYF	TGCGCCAGCAGCTTGGTCCCCGGGACTAGCGGTTACACAGATACGCAGTATTTT
TRBV29-1	TRBJ2-7	.	.	CSVSGHPYEQYF	TGCAGCGTCTCGGGACACCCCTACGAGCAGTACTTC
TRBV4-3	TRBJ1-5	few	TRBD1	CASSQGPRQGGNQPQHF	TGCGCCAGCAGCCAAGGACCCCGACAGGGCGGCAATCAGCCCCAGCATTTT
TRBV7-6	TRBJ1-1	.	.	CASSLRGSGQMNTEAFF	TGTGCCAGCAGCTTAAGGGGGTCAGGTCAGATGAACACTGAAGCTTTCTTT
TRBV7-7	TRBJ2-1	.	TRBD2	CASSPRTSGAGEQFF	TGTGCTAGCAGCCCCCGGACTAGCGGGGCCGGTGAGCAGTTCTTC
TRBV6-5	TRBJ1-6	.	.	CASTGSNSPLHF	TGTGCCAGCACAGGGTCTAATTCACCCCTCCACTTT
TRBV3-1/TRBV3-2	TRBJ1-4	few	TRBD1	CASSQWDREEKLFF	TGTGCCAGCAGCCAATGGGACAGGGAAGAAAAACTGTTTTTT
TRBV5-6	TRBJ2-4	few	.	CASSYTGYGGIQYF	TGTGCCAGCAGCTACACAGGCTACGGTGGCATTCAGTACTTC
TRBV5-1	TRBJ2-7	many	.	CASSPGQSYEQYF	TGCGCCAGCAGCCCCGGACAGTCCTACGAGCAGTACTTC
TRBV7-6	TRBJ1-3	.	.	CASSLSPSSGNTIYF	TGTGCCAGCAGCTTATCCCCGTCCTCTGGAAACACCATATATTTT
TRBV5-6	TRBJ1-1	many	.	CASSLRETEAFF	TGTGCCAGCAGCTTACGCGAGACTGAAGCTTTCTTT
TRBV4-1	TRBJ2-2	.	.	CASSQVGRTINTGELFF	TGCGCCAGCAGCCAAGTAGGTCGGACTATCAACACCGGGGAGCTGTTTTTT
TRBV5-5	TRBJ2-7	many	TRBD1	CASSPAGDRVNEQYF	TGTGCCAGCAGCCCTGCTGGGGACAGGGTCAACGAGCAGTACTTC
TRBV27	TRBJ2-7	.	.	CASSLGQTYEQYF	TGTGCCAGCAGTTTAGGACAGACCTACGAGCAGTACTTC
TRBV3-1/TRBV3-2	TRBJ2-2	.	TRBD1	CASSQPGQGTGELFF	TGTGCCAGCAGCCAACCGGGACAGGGCACCGGGGAGCTGTTTTTT
TRBV7-9	TRBJ1-4	once	TRBD1	CASSSGQANEKLFF	TGTGCCAGCAGCTCGGGACAGGCTAATGAAAAACTGTTTTTT
TRBV5-4	TRBJ2-3	.	TRBD2	CASSLGGGALTDTQYF	TGTGCCAGCAGCTTGGGCGGGGGGGCCCTCACAGATACGCAGTATTTT
TRBV19	TRBJ1-1	few	TRBD1	CASSTHSPDRDRGRDTEAFF	TGTGCCAGTAGTACCCACTCACCAGACCGGGACAGGGGGCGAGACACTGAAGCTTTCTTT
TRBV11-2	TRBJ2-5	.	TRBD2	CASSLGSGGSQYF	TGTGCCAGCAGCTTAGGATCTGGCGGGAGCCAGTACTTC
TRBV6-2/TRBV6-3	TRBJ2-3	.	TRBD2	CASSSGLAGGLTDTQYF	TGTGCCAGCAGTTCTGGGCTAGCGGGGGGGCTGACAGATACGCAGTATTTT
TRBV5-1	TRBJ1-2	.	.	CASSLGQFYGYTF	TGCGCCAGCAGCTTGGGACAGTTCTATGGCTACACCTTC
TRBV6-6	TRBJ1-6	few	.	CASDTNSPLHF	TGTGCCAGCGACACGAATTCACCCCTCCACTTT
TRBV21-1	TRBJ1-2	.	.	CASSKVDRESWGYTF	TGTGCCAGCAGCAAAGTGGACAGGGAGAGTTGGGGCTACACCTTC
TRBV27	TRBJ1-1	.	.	CASSPSAGFTEAFF	TGTGCCAGCAGTCCCTCGGCAGGGTTCACTGAAGCTTTCTTT
TRBV2	TRBJ1-5	.	TRBD1	CASRTGGYSNQPQHF	TGTGCCAGCAGGACAGGGGGGTATAGCAATCAGCCCCAGCATTTT
TRBV14	TRBJ1-2	.	.	CASSLRDSGYTF	TGTGCCAGCAGCCTTCGGGATTCTGGCTACACCTTC
TRBV2	TRBJ2-3	.	.	CASSEGGGTNFNTQYF	TGTGCCAGCAGTGAGGGAGGAGGGACGAATTTTAATACGCAGTATTTT
TRBV5-4	TRBJ2-3	few	TRBD1	CASSFVGTGVLNTQYF	TGTGCCAGCAGCTTCGTCGGGACAGGGGTATTAAATACGCAGTATTTT
TRBV10-3	TRBJ2-2	.	.	CATMGHPNTGELFF	TGTGCCACCATGGGACATCCGAACACCGGGGAGCTGTTTTTT
TRBV5-8	TRBJ2-5	.	.	CASSAGTTQETQYF	TGTGCCAGCAGCGCCGGGACAACCCAAGAGACCCAGTACTTC
TRBV19	TRBJ2-1	.	.	CASSIAGYNEQFF	TGTGCCAGTAGTATAGCAGGGTACAATGAGCAGTTCTTC
TRBV19	TRBJ1-2	few	TRBD1	CASGTGGGYGYTF	TGTGCCAGTGGAACAGGGGGCGGCTATGGCTACACCTTC
TRBV4-3	TRBJ1-3	.	.	CASSQDLLSGNTIYF	TGCGCCAGCAGCCAAGACCTCCTCTCTGGAAACACCATATATTTT
TRBV19	TRBJ1-4	.	TRBD1	CASSIPTGGDEKLFF	TGTGCCAGTAGTATCCCGACAGGGGGAGATGAAAAACTGTTTTTT
TRBV4-1	TRBJ1-5	.	TRBD1	CASSQDQGGNQAQHF	TGCGCCAGCAGCCAAGACCAGGGGGGAAACCAGGCCCAGCATTTT
TRBV30	TRBJ1-3	many	.	CAWSFSGNTIYF	TGTGCCTGGAGCTTCTCTGGAAACACCATATATTTT
TRBV2	TRBJ2-1	.	.	CASSEGGASNEQFF	TGTGCCAGCAGTGAGGGGGGGGCTTCCAATGAGCAGTTCTTC
TRBV6-5	TRBJ1-2	.	.	CASRTNRGYGYTF	TGTGCCAGCAGGACAAATCGGGGCTATGGCTACACCTTC
TRBV9	TRBJ2-3	once	TRBD2	CASSVELADTDTQYF	TGTGCCAGCAGCGTAGAACTAGCGGACACAGATACGCAGTATTTT
TRBV6-2/TRBV6-3	TRBJ1-1	many	.	CASSQDSTGFATEAFF	TGTGCCAGCAGTCAGGACAGCACAGGATTCGCCACTGAAGCTTTCTTT
TRBV4-1	TRBJ2-3	.	.	CASSQDGTSTDTQYF	TGCGCCAGCAGCCAAGATGGGACTAGCACAGATACGCAGTATTTT
TRBV10-2	TRBJ2-7	.	TRBD2	CASSDPGRGTSEQYF	TGCGCCAGCAGTGATCCCGGGAGGGGTACGTCTGAGCAGTACTTC
TRBV10-3	TRBJ2-3	.	TRBD2	CAIRPGLAGTDTQYF	TGTGCCATCAGGCCGGGACTAGCGGGAACAGATACGCAGTATTTT
TRBV6-2/TRBV6-3	TRBJ2-2	.	TRBD1	CASSYTGTGQGASTGELFF	TGTGCCAGCAGTTACACCGGGACAGGGCAAGGCGCGAGCACCGGGGAGCTGTTTTTT
TRBV9	TRBJ2-3	few	TRBD2	CASSAWAGDSTDTQYF	TGTGCCAGCAGCGCTTGGGCGGGGGATAGCACAGATACGCAGTATTTT
TRBV19	TRBJ1-5	medium-sized	TRBD1	CASRDRGLQPQHF	TGTGCCAGTAGAGACAGGGGGCTTCAGCCCCAGCATTTT
TRBV27	TRBJ2-2	.	TRBD2	CASGPGLAGSANTGELFF	TGTGCCAGCGGCCCGGGACTAGCGGGGTCCGCGAACACCGGGGAGCTGTTTTTT